This T cell receptor beta chain was documented in a study of T cell responses to AZD1222 COVID-19 vaccine. TCRdb keeps only in-frame clones here, not all; method: immunoSEQ multiplex PCR. The table lists some 120,000 clones, 70% to 90% of them singletons. The CDR3 has 15 residues. Germline assignment: CDR1 SGHVS and CDR2 FNYEAQ. With 5 bases clipped from V and 4 bases from J, the junction kept 10 bases outside the gene matches. The rearrangement links TRBV7-6 to TRBJ1-2; 7 nucleotides agree with TRBD1. This clonotype originated in an adult in good health. This specimen consisted of peripheral blood, obtained on day 0 of MenACWY control vaccination. The chain's CDR3 is CASSAAGGRGYGYTF. The DNA of the CDR3 is TGTGCCAGCAGCGCTGCAGGGGGGAGAGGCTATGGCTACACCTTC. The variable domain in full, with the rest retrieved from reference TRBV7-6 and TRBJ1-2, is GAGVSQSPRYKVTKRGQDVALRCDPISGHVSLYWYRQALGQGPEFLTYFNYEAQQDKSGLPNDRFSAERPEGSISTLTIQRTEQRDSAMYRCASSAAGGRGYGYTFGSGTRLTVV.